Detailed here is one T cell receptor (beta chain). This sample was included in a study of blood T cell repertoires in COVID-19. At the level of the study: The study drew acute and convalescent COVID-19 samples from the United States, Italy and Spain. Sources were T cells, B-cell-depleted T cells, or PBMCs; the material itself was cDNA or gDNA.

Looked up from germline, CDR1 is MNHEY and CDR2 is SVGAGI. Trimming shortened V by 6 bases and J by 8 bases, and 7 bases separated the two germline ends. The CDR3 sequence is 10 residues long. Profiling relied on immunoSEQ multiplex PCR, and the TCRdb table lists in-frame clones only, not all of them. The data contain 85,000 to 100,000 clones, 90% of them singletons. Specimen: peripheral blood. The chain employs TRBV6-5 and TRBJ1-1; tentatively, D is TRBD1 (5 bases). The receptor comes from a man aged 55 to 70 with acute or convalescent COVID-19. The CDR3 here is CASRTVEAFF. Written as DNA, the CDR3 is TGTGCCAGCAGGACAGTGGAAGCTTTCTTT.